These 10 T cell receptor beta chains were all obtained from the same sample, sequenced in a study of blood T cell repertoires in COVID-19. TCRdb's table, derived via immunoSEQ multiplex PCR, lists solely in-frame clones and lacks some. Of 90,000 to 110,000 clones listed, roughly 75% are singletons. The specimen was peripheral blood. The receptors stem from a human donor in a cohort sampled during active or convalescent COVID-19.

The J gene is TRBJ2-5, the V gene TRBV7-9, with 9 bases lining up with TRBD1. J was trimmed by 4 bases and V by 5 bases; bases with no gene match: 8. The CDR3 length is 15 residues. CDR1 SEHNR and CDR2 FQNEAQ come from the germline V gene (reference sequence). DNA of the CDR3: TGTGCCAGCAGCCGAGGACAGGGGATAGGAGAGACCCAGTACTTC. Protein: CASSRGQGIGETQYF.

The rearrangement joins TRBV6-4 to TRBJ1-5, with D tentatively TRBD1 (6 bases). V was cut by 6 bases and J by 2 bases, with 14 bases left in between. Germline V gene sequence: CDR1 MRHNA, CDR2 SNTAGT. The CDR3 totals 15 residues. CDR3 in amino acids: CASSPDRGGNQPQHF. The CDR3 nucleotides read TGTGCCAGCAGCCCGGACAGAGGAGGCAATCAGCCCCAGCATTTT.

The chain employs TRBV20-1 and TRBJ2-7, with D possibly being TRBD1 (6 bases). Germline values: CDR1 DFQATT, CDR2 SNEGSKA (reference sequence). There are 11 residues in the CDR3. V was trimmed by 6 bases and J by 3 bases, leaving 9 bases between them. The CDR3 coding sequence is TGCAGTGCATTACAGGGCTACGAGCAGTACTTC. Translation gives CSALQGYEQYF.

The J gene is TRBJ1-1, the V gene TRBV11-2; D is unresolved. The V end was cut by 3 bases, the J end by 6 bases, with 14 bases between. CDR1 is SGHAT and CDR2 is FQNNGV in the germline V gene. There are 14 residues in the CDR3. This CDR3 is CASSLGPPGAEAFF. The CDR3 region has the DNA TGTGCCAGCAGCTTGGGCCCCCCCGGGGCTGAAGCTTTCTTT.

This clone was detected only a few times. The V gene is TRBV27, the J gene TRBJ1-2; D ambiguous. Germline CDR1 reads MNHEY; CDR2 reads SMNVEV (reference sequence). V lost 4 bases, J lost 7 bases, and 10 bases lay in between. This CDR3 has 12 residues. The CDR3 here is CASSSRVGGYTF. The CDR3 region has the DNA TGTGCCAGCAGTTCGCGGGTAGGTGGCTACACCTTC.

The DNA for the CDR3 is TGTGCCAGCGCGCTAGCGGGAGGGCCAGGGGATGAGCAGTTCTTC. Translation: CASALAGGPGDEQFF. The V gene is TRBV6-5, the J gene TRBJ2-1, with 12 bases fitting TRBD2. The CDR3 sequence is 15 residues long. With 8 bases clipped from V and 8 bases from J, the junction kept 10 bases outside the gene matches. Germline V gene sequence: CDR1 MNHEY, CDR2 SVGAGI.

This clone was seen only a few times. The V and J genes are TRBV20-1 and TRBJ2-1; 11 bases match TRBD2. Per germline, CDR1 DFQATT and CDR2 SNEGSKA (reference sequence). Trimming took 3 bases from V and 5 from J; bases not matched to a gene: 6. The CDR3 totals 15 residues. In DNA, the CDR3 is TGCAGTGCTAGTGCACCGGGACTAGCGGACAATGAGCAGTTCTTC. This translates into CSASAPGLADNEQFF.

This clone showed up just once. The V and J genes are TRBV18 and TRBJ2-3; 9 bases map to TRBD1. The CDR3 is made up of 15 amino acids. The V segment lost 4 bases and the J segment 2 bases; nucleotides outside the gene matches: 4. Germline CDR1 and CDR2: KGHSH and LQKENI. CDR3 sequence (DNA): TGTGCCAGCTCACGCCGGGACAGGGCCACAGATACGCAGTATTTT. Its translation is CASSRRDRATDTQYF.

The count of this clone is one. This chain uses TRBV28 with TRBJ2-5; 9 bases fit TRBD2. CDR3 length: 18 residues. The germline CDR1 and CDR2 sequences are MDHEN and SYDVKM. After removal of 3 bases from V and 0 bases from J, the junction contained 11 bases not matched to a gene. The CDR3 region is CASSLISGRGGDQETQYF. DNA of the CDR3: TGTGCCAGCAGTTTGATTAGCGGGAGAGGGGGTGACCAAGAGACCCAGTACTTC.

V is TRBV30 and J is TRBJ2-7, with TRBD1 as a possible D gene (6 bases). V lost 3 bases and J lost 7, with 13 bases in between. This CDR3 comprises 12 residues. The germline V gene has CDR1 GTSNPN and CDR2 SVGIG (reference sequence). CDR3 protein: CAWRQGRVEQYF. The DNA for the CDR3 is TGTGCCTGGAGGCAGGGGCGGGTAGAGCAGTACTTC.